The present T cell receptor beta chain was sequenced within a study of kidney transplant recipient with SARS-CoV-2 infection. This clonotype was counted many times. The germline CDR1 and CDR2 sequences are SGHRS and YFSETQ. Trimming stripped 1 base from V and 2 bases from J, with 7 bases between. The CDR3 loop spans 15 amino acids. Via MiXCR, TCRdb re-called the reads, giving one row per CDR3 protein. The sample shows under 250,000 distinct CDR3 sequences, 25% to 30% of them seen only once. Source: a blood sample, taken at baseline and on day 111 from a kidney transplant recipient. The receptor's source is a male patient in his thirties who had COVID-19 and was a kidney transplant recipient. Some T cells may possibly be graft donor cells. The rearrangement uses TRBV5-1 and TRBJ2-6, with D unclear. CDR3 bases: TGCGCCAGCAGCTTGTTCGGTCCTGGGGCCAACGTCCTGACTTTC. Its translation: CASSLFGPGANVLTF. Looking up the rest from reference TRBV5-1 and TRBJ2-6 gives the full variable domain: KAGVTQTPRYLIKTRGQQVTLSCSPISGHRSVSWYQQTPGQGLQFLFEYFSETQRNKGNFPGRFSGRQFSNSRSEMNVSTLELGDSALYLCASSLFGPGANVLTFGAGSRLTVL.